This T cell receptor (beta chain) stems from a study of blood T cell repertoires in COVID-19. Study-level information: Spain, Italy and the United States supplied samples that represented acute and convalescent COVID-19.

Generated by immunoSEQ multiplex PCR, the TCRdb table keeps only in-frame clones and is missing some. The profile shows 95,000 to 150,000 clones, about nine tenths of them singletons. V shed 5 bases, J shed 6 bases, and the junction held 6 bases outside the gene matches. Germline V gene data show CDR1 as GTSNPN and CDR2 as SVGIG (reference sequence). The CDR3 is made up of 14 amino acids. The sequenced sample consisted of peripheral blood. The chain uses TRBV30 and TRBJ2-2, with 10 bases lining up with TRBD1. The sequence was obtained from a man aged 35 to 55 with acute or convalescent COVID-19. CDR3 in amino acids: CAWGTGVDPGELFF. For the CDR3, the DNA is TGTGCCTGGGGGACAGGGGTTGACCCCGGGGAGCTGTTTTTT. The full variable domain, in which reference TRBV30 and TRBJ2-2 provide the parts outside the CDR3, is SQTIHQWPATLVQPVGSPLSLECTVEGTSNPNLYWYRQAAGRGLQLLFYSVGIGQISSEVPQNLSASRPQDRQFILSSKKLLLSDSGFYLCAWGTGVDPGELFFGEGSRLTVL.